These 4 T cell receptor beta chains were all obtained from the same sample, sequenced in a study of blood T cell repertoires in COVID-19. Produced via immunoSEQ multiplex PCR; TCRdb's table is partial and in-frame only. Of 60,000 to 95,000 clones listed, roughly 87% are singletons. The sample taken for sequencing was peripheral blood. The receptors here all came from a woman in her forties or fifties with acute or convalescent COVID-19.

The J gene is TRBJ2-1, the V gene TRBV28; 10 nucleotides align to TRBD2. The germline gives CDR1 MDHEN, CDR2 SYDVKM. The CDR3 consists of 16 residues. V dropped 5 bases and J dropped 4; count of bases not matched to a gene: 8. The CDR3 coding sequence is TGTGCCAGCAGTCGGACTAGCGGCCAATATTACAATGAGCAGTTCTTC. It codes for CASSRTSGQYYNEQFF.

Notes on this clone: Compared with germline, one end of the junction differs, possibly owing to a read error. V usage is TRBV28 and J usage is TRBJ1-2; D call uncertain. Germline V CDR1 and CDR2: MDHEN, SYDVKM. The CDR3 contains 13 residues. CDR3 amino acids: CASSSPPVYSYTF. In DNA, the CDR3 is TGTGCCAGCAGTTCCCCCCCGGTCTATAGCTACACCTTC.

The CDR3 sequence is CASSSGQNTEAFF. The CDR3 DNA reads TGTGCCAGCAGTTCGGGACAGAACACTGAAGCTTTCTTT. The J gene is TRBJ1-1, the V gene TRBV12-3 or TRBV12-4; maybe TRBD1 (6 bases). V lost 4 bases, J lost 1 base, and 7 bases lay in between. There are 13 residues in the CDR3.

V is TRBV12-3 or TRBV12-4 and J is TRBJ2-4; maybe TRBD1 (6 bases). The CDR3 is 13 residues long. The V gene lost 1 base and the J gene lost 8 bases, with 9 bases spanning the gap. CDR3 coding DNA: TGTGCCAGCAGTTTAGGCAGGGGAGACATTCAGTACTTC. Its protein is CASSLGRGDIQYF.